The 27 T cell receptor beta chains in this list originate from one sample, sequenced in a study of PD-1 blockade in classical Hodgkin lymphoma. Every patient had relapsed following autologous stem cell transplantation, and cohorts differed in brentuximab vedotin exposure. Assay: immunoSEQ multiplex PCR; the TCRdb copy retains only in-frame clones and omits some. The sample lists roughly 81,000 clones; 85% to 95% were seen once. The source material was peripheral blood mononuclear cells (PBMCs), sampled before the second cycle of nivolumab. The receptors originated from a human donor with classical Hodgkin lymphoma.

The rearrangement joins TRBV30 to TRBJ1-2, with a tentative D call TRBD1 (6 bases). CDR1 GTSNPN and CDR2 SVGIG come from the germline V gene (reference sequence). CDR3 length equals 13 residues. V lost 3 bases and J 0 bases, leaving 8 bases between the germline ends. The CDR3 DNA follows: TGTGCCTGGAGAGGACAGTCTAACTATGGCTACACCTTC. Translation: CAWRGQSNYGYTF.

The chain carries TRBV12-5 and TRBJ1-4, with a possible D match to TRBD1 (5 bases). There are 20 residues in the CDR3. V shed 2 bases and J shed 0 bases, with 22 bases lying between them. The germline gives CDR1 LGHNT, CDR2 FRNRAP. The CDR3 spells CASGLFNTGLWGATNEKLFF. In DNA form, the CDR3 reads TGTGCTAGTGGTTTGTTTAACACGGGCCTTTGGGGGGCAACTAATGAAAAACTGTTTTTT.

This rearrangement joins TRBV25-1 to TRBJ2-5; D unresolved. Germline V gene lookup returns CDR1 MGHDK and CDR2 SYGVNS. This CDR3 has 10 residues. The CDR3, as DNA: TGTGCTACTTACCAAGAGACCCAGTACTTC. Translation: CATYQETQYF.

The J gene is TRBJ1-1, the V gene TRBV19, with D maybe TRBD1 (5 bases). With 6 bases removed from V and 1 base from J, the gap between germline ends came to 15 bases. Germline CDR1 and CDR2: LNHDA and SQIVND (reference sequence). The CDR3 totals 15 residues. CDR3: CASSPIGQGNTEAFF. The CDR3 DNA sequence: TGTGCCAGTAGCCCTATTGGGCAGGGGAACACTGAAGCTTTCTTT.

The chain employs TRBV7-9 and TRBJ2-1, with a weak D call TRBD2 (5 bases). This CDR3 region has 14 residues. From germline, CDR1 is SEHNR and CDR2 FQNEAQ (reference sequence). The ends were cut back, 5 bases at V and 6 bases at J, with 14 bases in the middle. Here the CDR3 DNA reads TGTGCCAGCAGCCGGAGCGGCCAGTTCAATGAGCAGTTCTTC. Its translation is CASSRSGQFNEQFF.

This sequence joins TRBV5-1 and TRBJ2-7; D is perhaps TRBD1 (6 bases). In germline, CDR1 is SGHRS, CDR2 YFSETQ. Trimming took 4 bases from V and 6 from J, leaving 17 bases between them. This CDR3 has 14 amino acids. CDR3 in DNA: TGCGCCAGCAGCCTACAGGGTCAAGAAACCGAGCAGTACTTC. Translation: CASSLQGQETEQYF.

The chain is built from TRBV6-5 and TRBJ1-2; no reliable D call. The CDR3 is made up of 12 amino acids. The germline V gene has CDR1 MNHEY and CDR2 SVGAGI. V was shortened by 2 bases and J by 4 bases, with 5 bases between the two germline ends. The CDR3 bases are TGTGCCAGCAGTTACAACAGCTATGGCTACACCTTC. Translated: CASSYNSYGYTF.

This rearrangement joins TRBV5-1 to TRBJ1-2; D might be TRBD1 (5 bases). Looked up from germline, CDR1 is SGHRS and CDR2 is YFSETQ. Trimming removed 7 bases at V and 0 bases at J, with 13 bases between. The CDR3 sequence is 14 residues long. In nucleotides, the CDR3 is TGCGCCAGCGGCCCAGGGCCCTCTAACTATGGCTACACCTTC. Amino acids: CASGPGPSNYGYTF.

The rearrangement uses TRBV6-5 and TRBJ1-1; D is uncertain. With 2 bases removed from V and 3 bases from J, the gap between germline ends came to 10 bases. Germline assignment: CDR1 MNHEY and CDR2 SVGAGI. The CDR3 loop spans 14 amino acids. CDR3 DNA: TGTGCCAGCAGTTACGTGGGCCCCGACACTGAAGCTTTCTTT. Translating gives CASSYVGPDTEAFF.

The chain links TRBV6-1 to TRBJ1-1; 9 positions match TRBD1. The junction had 1 base not matched to a gene; V was cut back by 5 bases and J by 9 bases. From germline, CDR1 is MNHNS and CDR2 SASEGT. This CDR3 is built from 11 residues. The CDR3 DNA sequence: TGTGCCAGCAGTTACAGGGGGCAAGCTTTCTTT. The encoded protein is CASSYRGQAFF.

This clone was seen more than once but under ten times. The rearrangement links TRBV9 to TRBJ1-1; D possibly corresponds to TRBD1 (5 bases). Deletions cut 4 bases from V and 4 bases from J, with 11 bases between. The CDR3 covers 13 residues. Germline lookup yields CDR1 SGDLS and CDR2 YYNGEE. CDR3 residues: CASSPGTGTEAFF. The CDR3 region has the DNA TGTGCCAGCAGCCCCGGGACGGGCACTGAAGCTTTCTTT.

The chain has TRBV7-2 and TRBJ1-1, with TRBD1 as a possible D gene (6 bases). CDR3 length: 12 residues. Germline CDR1 reads SGHTA; CDR2 reads FQGNSA. Trimming left V 3 bases short and J 11 bases short, with 13 bases between. In nucleotides, the CDR3 is TGTGCCAGCAGCTTTACGGGGGCTGGGGCTTTCTTT. Its translation: CASSFTGAGAFF.

The V gene is TRBV28, the J gene TRBJ1-1; D unclear. Trimming took 3 bases from V and 9 from J, leaving 11 bases between them. The CDR3 has 12 residues. The germline CDR1 and CDR2 sequences are MDHEN and SYDVKM. CDR3 sequence (DNA): TGTGCCAGCAGTTTTTTCTCAGGAAAAGCTTTCTTT. Residues: CASSFFSGKAFF.

This sequence joins TRBV4-1 and TRBJ2-7; 10 bases map to TRBD2. CDR1 is MGHRA, CDR2 YSYEKL, per germline. V was pared by 3 bases and J by 4 bases, with 9 bases of the junction left unmatched. The CDR3 sequence is 16 residues long. CDR3 amino acids: CASSHTPTSGKYEQYF. The CDR3 nucleotides read TGCGCCAGCAGCCATACTCCCACTAGCGGGAAGTACGAGCAGTACTTC.

In this sample, this clone turned up a few times. This chain joins TRBV28 and TRBJ1-2, with a possible D match to TRBD1 (5 bases). V lost 4 bases and J lost 6, with 12 bases in between. The CDR3 is made up of 13 amino acids. The germline V gene encodes CDR1 MDHEN and CDR2 SYDVKM. CDR3 in amino acids: CASSSAGIDGYTF. The CDR3 DNA sequence: TGTGCCAGCAGTTCAGCAGGGATCGATGGCTACACCTTC.

The chain carries TRBV2 and TRBJ1-1; TRBD1 matches 7 bases. The ends lost 8 bases at V and 5 bases at J; junction bases unmatched: 11. Germline V gene data show CDR1 as SNHLY and CDR2 as FYNNEI. The CDR3 consists of 14 residues. The CDR3 is CASAYRGGTTEAFF. CDR3 bases: TGTGCCAGCGCATACAGGGGAGGAACGACTGAAGCTTTCTTT.

This chain uses TRBV19 with TRBJ2-2; weak D call: TRBD1 (5 bases). The CDR3 totals 15 residues. V was pared by 5 bases and J by 1 base, with 11 bases between. Germline V gene lookup returns CDR1 LNHDA and CDR2 SQIVND (reference sequence). This chain's CDR3 is CASSPLQENTGELFF. The CDR3 DNA sequence: TGTGCCAGTAGTCCCCTACAGGAGAACACCGGGGAGCTGTTTTTT.

The rearrangement uses TRBV6-1 and TRBJ1-1; D is unresolved. Between the trimmed V and J ends, which lost 2 bases and 0 bases, there was a span of 10 bases. The CDR3 runs 15 residues. The germline gives CDR1 MNHNS, CDR2 SASEGT. In nucleotides, the CDR3 is TGTGCCAGCAGTGAATTTAGGATAATGAACACTGAAGCTTTCTTT. Translation: CASSEFRIMNTEAFF.

The chain combines TRBV19 with TRBJ2-5; perhaps D is TRBD1 or TRBD2 (6 bases each). Trimming cost V 7 bases and J 7 bases, with 13 bases left between them. Per the germline V gene, CDR1 is LNHDA and CDR2 is SQIVND (reference sequence). The CDR3 spans 12 residues. This CDR3 is CASKGGGVTQYF. In DNA, the CDR3 is TGTGCCAGTAAGGGGGGCGGTGTGACCCAGTACTTC.

The chain's CDR3 is CSVRTNIQYF. CDR3 nucleotide sequence: TGCAGCGTCCGGACAAACATTCAGTACTTC. The gene calls are TRBV29-1 and TRBJ2-4; D call uncertain. Germline values: CDR1 SQVTM, CDR2 ANQGSEA. The CDR3 has 10 amino acids. Trimming removed 6 bases from V and 6 bases from J, with 6 bases in between.

Comments on this clone: Other DNA variants within this sample encode the same CDR3. V gene TRBV18 combines with J gene TRBJ2-7; D ambiguous. Germline V gene data show CDR1 as KGHSH and CDR2 as LQKENI. Trimming stripped 3 bases from V and 4 bases from J, with 4 bases between. The CDR3 has 11 amino acids. CDR3 amino acids: CASSPEYEQYF. DNA of the CDR3: TGTGCCAGCTCACCCGAGTACGAGCAGTACTTC.

The genes are TRBV4-1 and TRBJ1-5; D may be TRBD1 (6 bases). The CDR3 runs to 13 residues. V was cut by 4 bases and J by 6 bases, with 10 bases left in between. The germline V gene has CDR1 MGHRA and CDR2 YSYEKL. The CDR3 sequence: CASSLNRVQPQHF. Here the CDR3 DNA reads TGCGCCAGCAGCCTCAACAGGGTTCAGCCCCAGCATTTT.

This chain uses TRBV19 with TRBJ2-7; tentatively, D is TRBD2 (6 bases). Trimming left V 2 bases short and J 3 bases short, with 8 bases between. The CDR3 has 13 residues. Germline CDR1 is LNHDA and CDR2 is SQIVND (reference sequence). In DNA form, the CDR3 reads TGTGCCAGTAGTATACCCGGGAGCTACGAGCAGTACTTC. Translation: CASSIPGSYEQYF.

In its sample, this clone was seen a few times. This chain links TRBV30 with TRBJ1-5; D uncertain. Germline V gene sequence: CDR1 GTSNPN, CDR2 SVGIG (reference sequence). The V end was cut by 1 base, the J end by 0 bases, with 1 base between. The CDR3 extends over 12 amino acids. The CDR3 nucleotides are TGTGCCTGGAGTGATAGCAATCAGCCCCAGCATTTT. Translation: CAWSDSNQPQHF.

CDR3 amino acids: CASSLRGGRARYEQYF. CDR3 nucleotides: TGTGCCAGCAGCCTAAGAGGCGGGAGGGCCAGGTACGAGCAGTACTTC. The gene calls are TRBV7-9 and TRBJ2-7, with 9 bases identical to TRBD2. CDR3 size: 16 residues. From germline, CDR1 is SEHNR and CDR2 FQNEAQ (reference sequence). The J segment lost 4 bases and the V segment lost 5 bases, leaving 12 bases of the junction unmatched.

The chain joins TRBV7-3 to TRBJ2-7, with a tentative D call TRBD2 (6 bases). The CDR3 contains 14 residues. Germline lookup yields CDR1 SGHTA and CDR2 FQGTGA. Trimming stripped 5 bases from V and 7 bases from J, with 18 bases between. CDR3 sequence: CASSPGGTEREQYF. The CDR3 DNA sequence: TGTGCCAGCAGCCCTGGGGGGACGGAACGGGAGCAGTACTTC. The whole variable domain, remainder taken from reference TRBV7-3 and TRBJ2-7, is GAGVSQTPSNKVTEKGKYVELRCDPISGHTALYWYRQSLGQGPEFLIYFQGTGAADDSGLPNDRFFAVRPEGSVSTLKIQRTERGDSAVYLCASSPGGTEREQYFGPGTRLTVT.

The chain combines TRBV11-2 with TRBJ2-3; D might be TRBD2 (5 bases). Per germline, CDR1 SGHAT and CDR2 FQNNGV. Trimming removed 6 bases at V and 7 bases at J, with 17 bases between. This CDR3 contains 14 residues. The CDR3 here is CASSLSGSINTQYF. CDR3 sequence (DNA): TGTGCCAGCAGTCTCAGCGGATCGATAAATACGCAGTATTTT.